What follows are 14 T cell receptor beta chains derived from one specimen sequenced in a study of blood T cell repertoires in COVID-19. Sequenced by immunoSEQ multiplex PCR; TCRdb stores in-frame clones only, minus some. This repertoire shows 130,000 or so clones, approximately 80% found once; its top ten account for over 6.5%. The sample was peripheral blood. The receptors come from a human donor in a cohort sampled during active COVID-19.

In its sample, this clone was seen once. The DNA of the CDR3 is TGTGCCAGCAGCCAAAGCCTGTCCAATGAGCAGTTCTTC. Translating gives CASSQSLSNEQFF. This chain joins TRBV5-5 and TRBJ2-1; no firm D call. V was trimmed by 4 bases and J by 6 bases, leaving 11 bases between them. Germline V gene sequence: CDR1 SGHKS, CDR2 YYEKEE (reference sequence). The CDR3 consists of 13 residues. The full variable domain, its missing parts supplied by reference TRBV5-5 and TRBJ2-1, is DAGVTQSPTHLIKTRGQQVTLRCSPISGHKSVSWYQQVLGQGPQFIFQYYEKEERGRGNFPDRFSARQFPNYSSELNVNALLLGDSALYLCASSQSLSNEQFFGPGTRLTVL.

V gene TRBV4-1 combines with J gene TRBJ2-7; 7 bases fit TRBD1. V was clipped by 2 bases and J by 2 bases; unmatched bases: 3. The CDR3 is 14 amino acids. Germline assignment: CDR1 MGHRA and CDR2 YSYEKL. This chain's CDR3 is CASSQPGQTYEQYF. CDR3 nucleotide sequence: TGCGCCAGCAGCCAACCGGGACAGACCTACGAGCAGTACTTC.

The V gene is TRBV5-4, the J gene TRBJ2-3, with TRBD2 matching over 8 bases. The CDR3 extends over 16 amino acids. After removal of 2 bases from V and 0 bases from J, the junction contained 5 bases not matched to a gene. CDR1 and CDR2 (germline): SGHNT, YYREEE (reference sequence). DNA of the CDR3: TGTGCCAGCAGCTTTAAGCGGGAGATGAGCACAGATACGCAGTATTTT. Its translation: CASSFKREMSTDTQYF.

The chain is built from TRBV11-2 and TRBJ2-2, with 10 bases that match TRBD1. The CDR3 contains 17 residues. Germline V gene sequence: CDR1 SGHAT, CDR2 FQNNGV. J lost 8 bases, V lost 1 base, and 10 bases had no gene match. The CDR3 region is CASSLGVGDRGAGELFF. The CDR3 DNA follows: TGTGCCAGCAGCTTAGGCGTGGGGGACAGGGGAGCGGGGGAGCTGTTTTTT.

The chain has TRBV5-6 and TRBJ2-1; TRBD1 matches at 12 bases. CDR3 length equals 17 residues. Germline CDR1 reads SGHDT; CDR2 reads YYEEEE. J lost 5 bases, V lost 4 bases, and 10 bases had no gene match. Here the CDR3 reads CASSPDPGQGANNEQFF. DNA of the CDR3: TGTGCCAGCAGCCCCGACCCGGGACAGGGGGCGAACAATGAGCAGTTCTTC.

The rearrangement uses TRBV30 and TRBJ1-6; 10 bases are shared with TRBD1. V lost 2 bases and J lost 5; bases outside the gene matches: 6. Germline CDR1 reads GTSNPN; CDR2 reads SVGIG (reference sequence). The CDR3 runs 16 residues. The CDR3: CAWSLGDRGNNSPLHF. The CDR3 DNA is TGTGCCTGGAGTTTGGGGGACAGGGGTAATAATTCACCCCTCCACTTT.

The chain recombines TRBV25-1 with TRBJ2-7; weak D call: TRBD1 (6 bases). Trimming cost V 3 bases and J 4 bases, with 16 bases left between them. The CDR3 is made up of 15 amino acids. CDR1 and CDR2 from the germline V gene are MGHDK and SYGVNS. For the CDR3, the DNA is TGTGCCAGCAGTGATCCGGGCTCAGGGGTATACGAGCAGTACTTC. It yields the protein CASSDPGSGVYEQYF.

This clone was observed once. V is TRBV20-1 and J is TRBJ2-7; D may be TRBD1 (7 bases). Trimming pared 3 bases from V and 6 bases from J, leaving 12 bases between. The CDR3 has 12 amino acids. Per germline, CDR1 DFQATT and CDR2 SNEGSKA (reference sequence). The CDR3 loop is CSASDREAEQYF. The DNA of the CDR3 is TGCAGTGCTAGTGACAGGGAGGCCGAGCAGTACTTC.

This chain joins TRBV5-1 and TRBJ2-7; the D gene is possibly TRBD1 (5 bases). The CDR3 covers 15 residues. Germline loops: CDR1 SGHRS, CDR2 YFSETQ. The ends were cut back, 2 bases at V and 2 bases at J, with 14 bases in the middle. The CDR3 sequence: CASSFTGNSPYEQYF. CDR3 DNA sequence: TGCGCCAGCAGCTTTACAGGCAACTCTCCCTACGAGCAGTACTTC. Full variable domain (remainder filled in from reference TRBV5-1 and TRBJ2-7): KAGVTQTPRYLIKTRGQQVTLSCSPISGHRSVSWYQQTPGQGLQFLFEYFSETQRNKGNFPGRFSGRQFSNSRSEMNVSTLELGDSALYLCASSFTGNSPYEQYFGPGTRLTVT.

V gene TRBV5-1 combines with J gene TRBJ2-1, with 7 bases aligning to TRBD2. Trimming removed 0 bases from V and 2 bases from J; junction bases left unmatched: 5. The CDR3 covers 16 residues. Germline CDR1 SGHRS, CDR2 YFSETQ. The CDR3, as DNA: TGCGCCAGCAGCTTGGGACTAGCCTTAGCCTACAATGAGCAGTTCTTC. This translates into CASSLGLALAYNEQFF.

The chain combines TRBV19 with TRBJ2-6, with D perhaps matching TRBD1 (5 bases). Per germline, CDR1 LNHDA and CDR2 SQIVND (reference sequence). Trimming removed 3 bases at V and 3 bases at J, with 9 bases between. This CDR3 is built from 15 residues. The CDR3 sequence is CASSMRTIGANVLTF. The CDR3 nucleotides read TGTGCCAGTAGTATGCGGACAATTGGGGCCAACGTCCTGACTTTC.

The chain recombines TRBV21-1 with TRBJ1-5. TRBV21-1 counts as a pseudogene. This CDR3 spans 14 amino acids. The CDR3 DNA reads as TGTGCCAGCAGCAATGGGGGGAGCAATCAGCCCCAGCATTTT. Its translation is CASSNGGSNQPQHF.

The CDR3 sequence: CASGRGGTNTEAFF. The CDR3 DNA is TGTGCCAGCGGTAGGGGAGGGACAAACACTGAAGCTTTCTTT. This rearrangement joins TRBV6-5 to TRBJ1-1; D might be TRBD1 (6 bases). The CDR3 loop spans 14 amino acids. Deletions cut 8 bases from V and 2 bases from J, with 15 bases between. The V gene's germline CDR1 is MNHEY and CDR2 SVGAGI.

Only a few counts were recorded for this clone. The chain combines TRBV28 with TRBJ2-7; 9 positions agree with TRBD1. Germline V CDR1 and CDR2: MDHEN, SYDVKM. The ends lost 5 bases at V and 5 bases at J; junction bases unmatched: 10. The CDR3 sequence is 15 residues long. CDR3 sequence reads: CASSRTGALGNEQYF. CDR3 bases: TGTGCCAGCAGTAGGACAGGGGCCTTAGGCAACGAGCAGTACTTC.